Following are 25 T cell receptor beta chains from one sample sequenced in a study of blood T cell repertoires in COVID-19. The method was immunoSEQ multiplex PCR; TCRdb's version includes in-frame clones alone and lacks a portion of them. The table has 110,000 or so clones, around 77% seen once. The sample was peripheral blood. These receptors were collected from a human donor in a cohort sampled during active COVID-19.

This chain uses TRBV11-2 with TRBJ2-1, with TRBD2 matching over 13 bases. This CDR3 comprises 16 residues. Germline CDR1 and CDR2: SGHAT and FQNNGV. The trim removed 5 bases at V and 7 bases at J, leaving 8 bases unmatched. CDR3 DNA: TGTGCCAGCAGCCCACGGACTAGCGGGGGAAAGAATGAGCAGTTCTTC. It codes for CASSPRTSGGKNEQFF.

This chain joins TRBV2 and TRBJ2-7; D may be TRBD1 (6 bases). The CDR3 length is 12 residues. Between the trimmed V and J ends, which lost 6 bases and 3 bases, there was a span of 9 bases. In germline, CDR1 is SNHLY, CDR2 FYNNEI. For the CDR3, the DNA is TGTGCCAGCAGGGGGGCAAGCTACGAGCAGTACTTC. It translates to CASRGASYEQYF.

In nucleotides, the CDR3 is TGTGCCAGCAGCTTGGCTGGGAGCGACGAGCAGTACTTC. Its protein is CASSLAGSDEQYF. The chain combines TRBV5-6 with TRBJ2-7; TRBD2 might be the D (5 bases). Germline CDR1 SGHDT, CDR2 YYEEEE. With 0 bases removed from V and 5 bases from J, the gap between germline ends came to 9 bases. The CDR3 sequence is 13 residues long.

V is TRBV6-5 and J is TRBJ1-1, with a possible D match to TRBD1 (5 bases). This CDR3 has 11 amino acids. The V end lost 6 bases, the J end lost 6 bases, and 8 bases lay between the germline ends. Germline V gives CDR1 MNHEY, CDR2 SVGAGI. CDR3: CASSRGSEAFF. The CDR3 DNA reads TGTGCCAGCAGCCGGGGGTCTGAAGCTTTCTTT.

CDR3 nucleotides: TGTGCCAGCAGCCCTTCCGGGGGACTAGCTTTCTACGAGCAGTACTTC. It specifies CASSPSGGLAFYEQYF. V usage is TRBV7-9 and J usage is TRBJ2-7; TRBD2 matches 9 bases. CDR1 and CDR2 (germline): SEHNR, FQNEAQ (reference sequence). The CDR3 totals 16 residues. The junction had 11 bases not matched to a gene; V was cut back by 5 bases and J by 3 bases.

The chain joins TRBV7-8 to TRBJ2-5; 7 bases are a match to TRBD1. The V gene end was trimmed by 6 bases and the J gene end by 2 bases; junction bases not matched to a gene: 15. This CDR3 contains 17 residues. Germline assignment: CDR1 SGHVS and CDR2 FQNEAQ. CDR3 residues: CASSLHLGTDLQETQYF. Here the CDR3 DNA reads TGTGCCAGCAGTTTACACCTCGGGACAGATTTACAAGAGACCCAGTACTTC.

The CDR3, as DNA: TGTGCCAGCAGCGGCGGGACAGGGTCTGGTCAGCCCCAGCATTTT. Its translation: CASSGGTGSGQPQHF. This chain joins TRBV7-8 and TRBJ1-5, with TRBD1 matching over 9 bases. This CDR3 spans 15 amino acids. J was trimmed by 6 bases and V by 5 bases; bases with no gene match: 8. Germline CDR1 reads SGHVS; CDR2 reads FQNEAQ.

CDR3 loop: CASSTSSGNTIYF. The CDR3 DNA is TGTGCCAGCAGCACCAGCTCTGGAAACACCATATATTTT. J is TRBJ1-3 and V is TRBV5-4, with D unclear. The germline V and J ends were trimmed by 4 bases and 0 bases, with 5 bases remaining between them. The germline gives CDR1 SGHNT, CDR2 YYREEE (reference sequence). CDR3 length equals 13 residues.

This chain links TRBV7-9 with TRBJ2-1; 7 bases fit TRBD1. Unmatched junction bases numbered 3, after V lost 1 base and J lost 6 bases. Germline assignment: CDR1 SEHNR and CDR2 FQNEAQ (reference sequence). This CDR3 comprises 14 residues. CDR3 DNA sequence: TGTGCCAGCAGCTTAGGGGGGACAGCCAATGAGCAGTTCTTC. This codes for CASSLGGTANEQFF.

V gene TRBV9 combines with J gene TRBJ2-7; TRBD1 is a possible D gene (6 bases). In germline, CDR1 is SGDLS, CDR2 YYNGEE. The CDR3 has 14 residues. The V end lost 0 bases, the J end lost 1 base, and 8 bases lay between the germline ends. The CDR3 DNA reads TGTGCCAGCAGCGTAGCTACAGGGTCCTACGAGCAGTACTTC. The encoded protein is CASSVATGSYEQYF.

The chain combines TRBV29-1 with TRBJ2-7, with a tentative D call TRBD2 (5 bases). CDR1 SQVTM and CDR2 ANQGSEA come from the germline V gene. V was clipped by 6 bases and J by 1 base, with 13 bases between them. CDR3 length: 13 amino acids. CDR3 in DNA: TGCAGCGTAGTCCTAGCTCAATCCTACGAGCAGTACTTC. Translated, it gives CSVVLAQSYEQYF.

The chain couples TRBV5-1 to TRBJ1-4; D possibly corresponds to TRBD1 (5 bases). Deletions cut 0 bases from V and 10 bases from J, with 16 bases between. This CDR3 contains 15 residues. The germline V gene has CDR1 SGHRS and CDR2 YFSETQ. The CDR3 DNA follows: TGCGCCAGCAGCTTGGGCGGAGTCCAGGGAGGAAAACTGTTTTTT. This encodes CASSLGGVQGGKLFF. The entire variable domain, with the rest obtained from reference TRBV5-1 and TRBJ1-4, is as follows: KAGVTQTPRYLIKTRGQQVTLSCSPISGHRSVSWYQQTPGQGLQFLFEYFSETQRNKGNFPGRFSGRQFSNSRSEMNVSTLELGDSALYLCASSLGGVQGGKLFFGSGTQLSVL.

V and J are TRBV7-9 and TRBJ1-3; 7 bases match TRBD1. Germline loops: CDR1 SEHNR, CDR2 FQNEAQ (reference sequence). J gave up 9 bases and V 5 bases, and 13 bases lay outside the gene matches. The CDR3 length is 15 residues. This CDR3 reads CASSTGQVRNGTIYF. For the CDR3, the DNA is TGTGCCAGCAGCACCGGACAGGTACGGAACGGCACCATATATTTT.

V and J are TRBV6-2 or TRBV6-3 and TRBJ2-6; D possibly corresponds to TRBD1 (7 bases). The length of the CDR3 is 17 residues. V lost 5 bases to trimming and J lost 1 base, with 15 bases between them. The germline gives CDR1 MNHEY, CDR2 SVGEGT. The CDR3 loop is CASSLTGEVSGANVLTF. DNA of the CDR3: TGTGCCAGCAGTCTAACAGGGGAGGTGTCTGGGGCCAACGTCCTGACTTTC.

This clone was counted once. The chain links TRBV11-2 to TRBJ2-7; D unresolved. CDR1 SGHAT and CDR2 FQNNGV come from the germline V gene. CDR3 length: 15 residues. V was clipped by 0 bases and J by 1 base, with 10 bases between them. CDR3 DNA sequence: TGTGCCAGCAGCTTAGATTCCTCCCTTTCCTACGAGCAGTACTTC. Protein: CASSLDSSLSYEQYF.

The V call is TRBV30, the J call TRBJ2-3; possible D gene TRBD1, 5 bases. Germline assignment: CDR1 GTSNPN and CDR2 SVGIG (reference sequence). The V end was cut by 4 bases, the J end by 1 base, with 21 bases between. The CDR3 has 17 amino acids. CDR3 DNA sequence: TGTGCCTGGAACCCCTGGGCAGGGCTTTCACGCACAGATACGCAGTATTTT. It yields the protein CAWNPWAGLSRTDTQYF.

This clone was recorded many times. This chain joins TRBV13 and TRBJ2-7; 8 nucleotides agree with TRBD1. This CDR3 spans 15 amino acids. V shed 5 bases, J shed 0 bases, and the junction held 6 bases outside the gene matches. Germline CDR1 and CDR2: PRHDT and FYEKMQ (reference sequence). The CDR3 sequence is CASSPGQAASYEQYF. DNA of the CDR3: TGTGCCAGCAGCCCGGGACAGGCCGCCTCCTACGAGCAGTACTTC.

The chain's CDR3 is CASDSQSSYEQYF. As DNA, the CDR3 is TGTGCCAGCGACAGCCAGAGCTCCTACGAGCAGTACTTC. V and J are TRBV28 and TRBJ2-7; possibly TRBD1 for D (5 bases). Germline V CDR1 and CDR2: MDHEN, SYDVKM. CDR3 length: 13 residues. The ends were cut back, 8 bases at V and 0 bases at J, with 11 bases in the middle.

This clone has only a few counts. The chain couples TRBV6-5 to TRBJ1-1; D perhaps matches TRBD1 (5 bases). V lost 6 bases, J lost 4 bases, and 12 bases lay in between. The CDR3 sequence is 13 residues long. Germline V gives CDR1 MNHEY, CDR2 SVGAGI. The CDR3 region has the DNA TGTGCCAGCAGGCAGGGTGATATCACTGAAGCTTTCTTT. Its protein is CASRQGDITEAFF.

The chain is built from TRBV7-9 and TRBJ2-5; D is undetermined. CDR3 length: 12 residues. V lost 1 base to trimming and J lost 5 bases, with 5 bases between them. Germline V gene data show CDR1 as SEHNR and CDR2 as FQNEAQ (reference sequence). CDR3 DNA: TGTGCCAGCAGCTTAGGCGCGGAGACCCAGTACTTC. It translates to CASSLGAETQYF. Variable domain in full (rest from reference TRBV7-9 and TRBJ2-5): DTGVSQNPRHKITKRGQNVTFRCDPISEHNRLYWYRQTLGQGPEFLTYFQNEAQLEKSRLLSDRFSAERPKGSFSTLEIQRTEQGDSAMYLCASSLGAETQYFGPGTRLLVL.

The chain couples TRBV15 to TRBJ2-3, with 9 positions matching TRBD2. The junction had 8 bases not matched to a gene; V was cut back by 1 base and J by 3 bases. Germline CDR1 and CDR2: LNHNV and YYDKDF (reference sequence). This CDR3 is built from 17 residues. CDR3 nucleotide sequence: TGTGCCACCAGCAGAGCGGGGAGCGGGGGGTGGACAGATACGCAGTATTTT. Residues: CATSRAGSGGWTDTQYF. The full variable domain, completed using reference TRBV15 and TRBJ2-3, is DAMVIQNPRYQVTQFGKPVTLSCSQTLNHNVMYWYQQKSSQAPKLLFHYYDKDFNNEADTPDNFQSRRPNTSFCFLDIRSPGLGDTAMYLCATSRAGSGGWTDTQYFGPGTRLTVL.

This clone has only one observation. This rearrangement joins TRBV30 to TRBJ2-7, with D unclear. The ends were cut back, 3 bases at V and 9 bases at J, with 21 bases in the middle. Per the germline V gene, CDR1 is GTSNPN and CDR2 is SVGIG (reference sequence). The CDR3 is made up of 14 amino acids. The CDR3 sequence is CAWRPPGRPLGQYF. CDR3 sequence (DNA): TGTGCCTGGAGACCCCCTGGCAGACCCCTAGGGCAGTACTTC.

The CDR3 loop is CASSLSSGQIYNEQFF. The CDR3 DNA sequence: TGTGCCAGCAGTTTATCATCGGGACAAATATACAATGAGCAGTTCTTC. V usage is TRBV27 and J usage is TRBJ2-1; the D gene is possibly TRBD1 (6 bases). With 0 bases removed from V and 4 bases from J, the gap between germline ends came to 13 bases. The CDR3 totals 16 residues. The V gene's germline CDR1 is MNHEY and CDR2 SMNVEV (reference sequence).

V usage is TRBV3-1 (or the pseudogene TRBV3-2) and J usage is TRBJ2-7, with 7 bases that match TRBD1. V gave up 4 bases and J gave up 4 bases; unmatched junction bases: 7. The CDR3 totals 14 residues. Per the germline V gene, CDR1 is LGHDT and CDR2 is YNNKEL (reference sequence). The CDR3 sequence: CASSRDSVTYEQYF. CDR3 nucleotide sequence: TGTGCCAGCAGCCGGGACAGCGTAACTTACGAGCAGTACTTC.

The table lists this clone with a few counts. This sequence joins TRBV7-9 and TRBJ1-4; TRBD1 aligns across 7 bases. V was clipped by 1 base and J by 3 bases; unmatched bases: 2. CDR1 is SEHNR, CDR2 FQNEAQ, per germline (reference sequence). The CDR3 spans 15 residues. The CDR3 sequence: CASSLGGTANEKLFF. DNA for the CDR3: TGTGCCAGCAGCTTAGGCGGGACAGCTAATGAAAAACTGTTTTTT.